Each of the 15 T cell receptor beta chains below was sequenced from the same sample in a study of T cells expressing NK-cell markers. TCRdb reworked the 5' RACE reads into one entry per CDR3 protein, no DNA. In all, the sample yields about 440,000 distinct CDR3 sequences. Material for sequencing was blood T cells: a sorted CD56 or NKG2C T cell subset, CD4+ or CD8+ T cells, or bulk PBMC T cells (not recorded which). The receptor set was obtained from a woman aged 18-70 years in good health.

The chain uses TRBV9 and TRBJ2-5. Germline loops: CDR1 SGDLS, CDR2 YYNGEE. The CDR3 is 14 residues long. This CDR3 reads CASSVGVGWETQYF. The variable domain in full, completed from reference TRBV9 and TRBJ2-5, reads DSGVTQTPKHLITATGQRVTLRCSPRSGDLSVYWYQQSLDQGLQFLIQYYNGEERAKGNILERFSAQQFPDLHSELNLSSLELGDSALYFCASSVGVGWETQYFGPGTRLLVL.

The J gene is TRBJ1-2, the V gene TRBV7-2; TCRdb proposes TRBD1, but this gene call is untestable without DNA. Germline CDR1 reads SGHTA; CDR2 reads FQGNSA. This CDR3 contains 14 residues. The CDR3 sequence: CASSSDRGNYGYTF.

The V call is TRBV29-1, the J call TRBJ2-7; as DNA is missing, the TRBD1 call by TCRdb cannot be tested. CDR1 and CDR2 from the germline V gene are SQVTM and ANQGSEA. The CDR3 sequence is 12 residues long. This chain's CDR3 is CSVMGPRNEQYF.

This chain joins TRBV29-1 and TRBJ2-7; there is no DNA to check the TCRdb D call of TRBD1. Germline V gives CDR1 SQVTM, CDR2 ANQGSEA. The CDR3 has 12 amino acids. CDR3 sequence: CSVPGMFGEQYF.

The chain is built from TRBV7-2 and TRBJ1-4; checking the TCRdb D call of TRBD1 is not possible without DNA. The CDR3 loop spans 14 amino acids. The germline V gene has CDR1 SGHTA and CDR2 FQGNSA. The CDR3 sequence is CASSLRGQVEKLFF.

The CDR3 reads CSATGNTEAFF. This sequence joins TRBV20-1 and TRBJ1-1; lacking DNA, the TRBD1 call made by TCRdb goes unchecked. The CDR3 extends over 11 amino acids. Germline lookup yields CDR1 DFQATT and CDR2 SNEGSKA (reference sequence).

This sequence joins TRBV20-1 and TRBJ1-4; TCRdb's assignment of TRBD1 cannot be checked, as there is no DNA. This CDR3 contains 13 residues. From germline, CDR1 is DFQATT and CDR2 SNEGSKA (reference sequence). CDR3 sequence reads: CSASSGGHEKLFF.

The genes are TRBV5-1 and TRBJ1-5; TCRdb names TRBD1, which stays unverified in the absence of DNA. Per germline, CDR1 SGHRS and CDR2 YFSETQ. The CDR3 sequence is 15 residues long. The CDR3 loop is CASSVTGMGNQPQHF.

This chain uses TRBV4-1 with TRBJ1-1. The germline gives CDR1 MGHRA, CDR2 YSYEKL. This CDR3 region has 15 residues. The CDR3 spells CASSQGLARNTDAFF.

The chain joins TRBV12-3 or TRBV12-4 to TRBJ2-1; TCRdb calls TRBD2, which cannot be checked without DNA. The CDR3 covers 15 residues. CDR3 amino acids: CASSRGGLGGYEQFF.

This chain uses TRBV7-2 with TRBJ2-5; the D call from TCRdb, TRBD1, cannot be confirmed without DNA. The CDR3 totals 16 residues. Germline CDR1 SGHTA, CDR2 FQGNSA. The CDR3: CASSTSSPGGIETQYF.

This chain connects TRBV18 to TRBJ1-2. Germline V gene data show CDR1 as KGHSH and CDR2 as LQKENI. The CDR3 spans 15 residues. This CDR3 is CASSPAGTFNYGYTF.

The genes are TRBV5-4 and TRBJ1-4. Germline values: CDR1 SGHNT, CDR2 YYREEE (reference sequence). This CDR3 spans 15 amino acids. The CDR3 loop is CASSPVRGTNEKLFF.

The chain employs TRBV5-1 and TRBJ2-1; TCRdb lists TRBD1, though no DNA is available to test this call. The germline gives CDR1 SGHRS, CDR2 YFSETQ. CDR3 length: 13 residues. The CDR3 sequence: CASSATGPNEQFF.

The chain has TRBV29-1 and TRBJ1-1; checking the TCRdb D call of TRBD1 is not possible without DNA. Germline V gene sequence: CDR1 SQVTM, CDR2 ANQGSEA. This CDR3 is built from 15 residues. The CDR3 reads CSVDLGGAANTEAFF.